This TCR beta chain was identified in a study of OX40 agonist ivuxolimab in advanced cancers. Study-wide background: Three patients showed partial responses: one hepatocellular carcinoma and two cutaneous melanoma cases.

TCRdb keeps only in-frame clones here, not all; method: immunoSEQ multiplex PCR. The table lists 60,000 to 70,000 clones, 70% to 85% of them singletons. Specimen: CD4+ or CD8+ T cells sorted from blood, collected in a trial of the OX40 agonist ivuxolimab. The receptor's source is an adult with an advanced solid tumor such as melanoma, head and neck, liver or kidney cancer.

CDR3 in amino acids: CASSILMGRDGDEQFF. CDR3 nucleotide sequence: TGTGCCAGTAGTATCCTCATGGGGCGGGATGGAGATGAGCAGTTCTTC. The gene calls are TRBV19 and TRBJ2-1; D might be TRBD2 (6 bases). The CDR3 contains 16 residues. V lost 3 bases to trimming and J lost 8 bases, with 20 bases between them. The germline CDR1 and CDR2 sequences are LNHDA and SQIVND (reference sequence).